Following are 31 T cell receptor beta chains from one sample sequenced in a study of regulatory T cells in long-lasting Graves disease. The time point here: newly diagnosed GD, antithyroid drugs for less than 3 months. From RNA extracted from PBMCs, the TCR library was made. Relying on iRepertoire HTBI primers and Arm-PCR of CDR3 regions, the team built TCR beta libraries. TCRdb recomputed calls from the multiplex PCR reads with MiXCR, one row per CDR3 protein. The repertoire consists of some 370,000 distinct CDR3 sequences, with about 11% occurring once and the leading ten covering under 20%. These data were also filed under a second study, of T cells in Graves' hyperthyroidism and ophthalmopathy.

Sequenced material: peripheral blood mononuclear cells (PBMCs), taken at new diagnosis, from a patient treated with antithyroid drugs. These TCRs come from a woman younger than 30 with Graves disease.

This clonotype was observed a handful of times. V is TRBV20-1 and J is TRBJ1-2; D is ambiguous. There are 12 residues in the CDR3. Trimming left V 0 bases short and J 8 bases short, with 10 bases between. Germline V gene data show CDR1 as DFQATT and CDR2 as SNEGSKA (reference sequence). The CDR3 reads CSARERPGGYTF. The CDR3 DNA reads TGCAGTGCTAGAGAGCGACCCGGGGGCTACACCTTC.

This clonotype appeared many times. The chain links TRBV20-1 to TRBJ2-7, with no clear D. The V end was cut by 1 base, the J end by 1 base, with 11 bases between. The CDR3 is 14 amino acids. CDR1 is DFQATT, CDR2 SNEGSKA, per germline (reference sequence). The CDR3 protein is CSARGLVPSYEQYF. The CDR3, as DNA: TGCAGTGCTAGAGGGCTCGTCCCATCCTACGAGCAGTACTTC.

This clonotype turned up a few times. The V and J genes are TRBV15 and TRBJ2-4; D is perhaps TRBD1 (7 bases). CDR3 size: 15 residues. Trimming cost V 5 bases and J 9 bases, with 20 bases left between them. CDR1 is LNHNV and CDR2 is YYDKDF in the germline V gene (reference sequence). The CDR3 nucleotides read TGTGCCACCAGCCTGACTAGACAGGGTTATGGCATTCAGTACTTC. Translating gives CATSLTRQGYGIQYF.

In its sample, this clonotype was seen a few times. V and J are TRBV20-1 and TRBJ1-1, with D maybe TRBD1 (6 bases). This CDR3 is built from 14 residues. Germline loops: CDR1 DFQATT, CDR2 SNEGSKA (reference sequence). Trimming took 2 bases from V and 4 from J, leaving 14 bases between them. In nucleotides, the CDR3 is TGCAGTGCTAGACTCCCAGGGGTACCCACTGAAGCTTTCTTT. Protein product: CSARLPGVPTEAFF.

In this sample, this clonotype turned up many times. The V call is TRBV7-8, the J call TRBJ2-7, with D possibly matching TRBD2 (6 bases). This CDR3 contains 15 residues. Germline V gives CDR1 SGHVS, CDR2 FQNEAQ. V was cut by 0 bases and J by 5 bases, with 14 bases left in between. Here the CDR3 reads CASSLAGTLAHEQYF. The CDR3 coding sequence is TGTGCCAGCAGCTTAGCAGGGACTCTCGCCCACGAGCAGTACTTC.

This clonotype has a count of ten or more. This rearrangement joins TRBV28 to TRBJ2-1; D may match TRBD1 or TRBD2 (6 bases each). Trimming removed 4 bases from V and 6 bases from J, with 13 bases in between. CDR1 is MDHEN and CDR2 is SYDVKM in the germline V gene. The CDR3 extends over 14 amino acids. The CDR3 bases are TGTGCCAGCAGTTCGGCCTGGGGGGCCAATGAGCAGTTCTTC. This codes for CASSSAWGANEQFF.

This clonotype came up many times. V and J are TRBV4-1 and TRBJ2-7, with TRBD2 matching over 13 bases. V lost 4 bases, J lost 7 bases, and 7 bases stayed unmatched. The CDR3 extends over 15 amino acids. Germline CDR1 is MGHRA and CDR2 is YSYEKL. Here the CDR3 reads CASSRQLAGGEEQYV. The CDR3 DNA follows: TGCGCCAGCAGCCGCCAACTAGCGGGGGGGGAAGAGCAGTACGTC.

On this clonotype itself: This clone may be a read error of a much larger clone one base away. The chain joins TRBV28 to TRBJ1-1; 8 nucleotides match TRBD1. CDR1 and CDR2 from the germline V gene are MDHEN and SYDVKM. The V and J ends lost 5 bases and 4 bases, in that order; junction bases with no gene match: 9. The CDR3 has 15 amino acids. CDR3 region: CASSTTQGGGTEAFF. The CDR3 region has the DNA TGTGCCAGCAGTACAACACAGGGGGGGGGCACTGAAGCTTTCTTT.

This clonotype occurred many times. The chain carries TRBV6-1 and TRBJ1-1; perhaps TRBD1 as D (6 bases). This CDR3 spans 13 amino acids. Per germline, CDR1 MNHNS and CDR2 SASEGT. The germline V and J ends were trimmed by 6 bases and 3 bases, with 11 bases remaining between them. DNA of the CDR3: TGTGCCAGCAGCTGGGGGCCTGACACTGAAGCTTTCTTT. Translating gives CASSWGPDTEAFF.

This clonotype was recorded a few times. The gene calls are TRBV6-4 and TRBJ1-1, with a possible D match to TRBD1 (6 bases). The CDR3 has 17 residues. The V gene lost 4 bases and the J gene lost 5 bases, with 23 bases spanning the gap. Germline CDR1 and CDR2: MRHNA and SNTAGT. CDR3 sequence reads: CASSGERQAARSTEAFF. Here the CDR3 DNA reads TGTGCCAGCAGTGGGGAGCGACAGGCCGCTCGTTCGACTGAAGCTTTCTTT.

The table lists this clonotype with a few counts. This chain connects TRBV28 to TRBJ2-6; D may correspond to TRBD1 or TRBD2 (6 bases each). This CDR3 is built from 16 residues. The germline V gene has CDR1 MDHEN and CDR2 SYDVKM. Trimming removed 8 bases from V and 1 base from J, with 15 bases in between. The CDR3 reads CASSLWRGSGANVLTF. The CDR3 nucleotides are TGTGCCAGCTCTTTATGGAGGGGGTCTGGGGCCAACGTCCTGACTTTC.

The chain's CDR3 is CASSSWGSLRTEAFF. In nucleotides, the CDR3 is TGTGCCAGCAGCTCATGGGGGAGTCTGAGGACTGAAGCTTTCTTT. This chain links TRBV13 with TRBJ1-1, with D possibly being TRBD1 (5 bases). Trimming pared 4 bases from V and 5 bases from J, leaving 17 bases between. This CDR3 has 15 residues. Germline V CDR1 and CDR2: PRHDT, FYEKMQ (reference sequence).

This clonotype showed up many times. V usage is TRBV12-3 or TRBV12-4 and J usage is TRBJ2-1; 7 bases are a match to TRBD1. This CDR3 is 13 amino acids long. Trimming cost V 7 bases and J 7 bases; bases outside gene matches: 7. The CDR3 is CASNWDRRNEQFF. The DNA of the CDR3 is TGTGCCAGCAATTGGGACAGACGTAATGAGCAGTTCTTC.

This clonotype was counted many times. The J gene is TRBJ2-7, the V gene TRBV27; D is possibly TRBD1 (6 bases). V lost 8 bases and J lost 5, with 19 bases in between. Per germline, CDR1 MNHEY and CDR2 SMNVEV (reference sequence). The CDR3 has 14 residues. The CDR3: CASRINRDQHEQYF. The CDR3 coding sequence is TGTGCCAGCCGAATTAACAGGGACCAACACGAGCAGTACTTC.

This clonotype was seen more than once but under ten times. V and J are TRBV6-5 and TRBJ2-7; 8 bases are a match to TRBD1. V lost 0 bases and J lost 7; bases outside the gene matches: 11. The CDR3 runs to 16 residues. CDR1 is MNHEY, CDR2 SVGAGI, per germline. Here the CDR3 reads CASSYSIPGGAEEQYF. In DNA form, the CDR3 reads TGTGCCAGCAGTTACTCGATACCAGGGGGCGCGGAAGAGCAGTACTTC.

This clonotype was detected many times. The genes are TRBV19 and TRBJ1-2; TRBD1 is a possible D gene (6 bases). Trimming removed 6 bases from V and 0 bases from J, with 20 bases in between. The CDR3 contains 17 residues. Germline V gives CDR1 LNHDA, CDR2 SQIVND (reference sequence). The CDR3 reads CASSRGSSSGTNYGYTF. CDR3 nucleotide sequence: TGTGCCAGTAGCAGGGGATCCAGCTCTGGGACTAACTATGGCTACACCTTC.

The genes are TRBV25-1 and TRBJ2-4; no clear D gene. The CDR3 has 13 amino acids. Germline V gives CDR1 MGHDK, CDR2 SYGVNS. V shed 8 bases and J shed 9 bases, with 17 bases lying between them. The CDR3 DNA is TGTGCCAGCGGACCCCCGACGCGCTCCATTCAGTACTTC. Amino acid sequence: CASGPPTRSIQYF.

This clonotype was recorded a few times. The CDR3 bases are TGTGCCAGCAGCTTGACAGCGCGGAGCAGCGAGCAGTACTTC. It specifies CASSLTARSSEQYF. V and J are TRBV7-9 and TRBJ2-7, with a tentative D call TRBD1 (5 bases). The germline gives CDR1 SEHNR, CDR2 FQNEAQ (reference sequence). The V end lost 3 bases, the J end lost 6 bases, and 15 bases lay between the germline ends. The CDR3 contains 14 residues.

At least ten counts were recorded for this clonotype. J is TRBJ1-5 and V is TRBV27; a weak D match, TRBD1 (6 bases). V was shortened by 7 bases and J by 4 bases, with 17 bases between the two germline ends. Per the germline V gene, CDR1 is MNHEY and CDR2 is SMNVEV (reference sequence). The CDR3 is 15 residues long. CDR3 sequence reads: CASKRSQGLNQPQHF. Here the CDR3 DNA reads TGTGCCAGCAAGAGATCACAGGGACTGAATCAGCCCCAGCATTTT.

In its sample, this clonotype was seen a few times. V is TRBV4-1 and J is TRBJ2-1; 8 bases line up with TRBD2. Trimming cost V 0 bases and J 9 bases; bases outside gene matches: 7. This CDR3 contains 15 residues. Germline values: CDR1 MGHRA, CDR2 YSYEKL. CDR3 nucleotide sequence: TGCGCCAGCAGCCAAGATTCCGAGGCGGGGGGTGAGCAGTTCTTC. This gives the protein CASSQDSEAGGEQFF.

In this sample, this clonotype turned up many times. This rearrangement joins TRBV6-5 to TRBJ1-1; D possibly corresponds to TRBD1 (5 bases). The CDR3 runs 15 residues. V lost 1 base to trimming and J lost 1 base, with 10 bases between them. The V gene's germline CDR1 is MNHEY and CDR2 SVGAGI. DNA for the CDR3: TGTGCCAGCAGTTACTTCAGACAGACGAACACTGAAGCTTTCTTT. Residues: CASSYFRQTNTEAFF.

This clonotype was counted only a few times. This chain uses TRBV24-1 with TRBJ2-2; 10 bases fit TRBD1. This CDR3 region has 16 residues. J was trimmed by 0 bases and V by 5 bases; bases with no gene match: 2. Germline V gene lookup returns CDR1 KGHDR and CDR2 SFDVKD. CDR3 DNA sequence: TGTGCCACCAGTGGGGGACAGGGGACGAACACCGGGGAGCTGTTTTTT. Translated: CATSGGQGTNTGELFF.

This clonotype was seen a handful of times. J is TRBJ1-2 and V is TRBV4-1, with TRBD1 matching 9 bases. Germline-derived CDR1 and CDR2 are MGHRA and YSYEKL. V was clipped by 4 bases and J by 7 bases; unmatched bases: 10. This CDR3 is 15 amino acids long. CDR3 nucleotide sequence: TGCGCCAGCAGCCTACTACCGGGACAGGGTTTTGGCTACACCTTC. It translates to CASSLLPGQGFGYTF.

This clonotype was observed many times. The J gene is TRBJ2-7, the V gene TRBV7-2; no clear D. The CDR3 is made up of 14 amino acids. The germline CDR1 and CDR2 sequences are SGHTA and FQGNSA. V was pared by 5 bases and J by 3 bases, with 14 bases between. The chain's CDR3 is CASSGPGTLYEQYF. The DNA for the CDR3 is TGTGCCAGCAGCGGCCCAGGTACACTCTACGAGCAGTACTTC.

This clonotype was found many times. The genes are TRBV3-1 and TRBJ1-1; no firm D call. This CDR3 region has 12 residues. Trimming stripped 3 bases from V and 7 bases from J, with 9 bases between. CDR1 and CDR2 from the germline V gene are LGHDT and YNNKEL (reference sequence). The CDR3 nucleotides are TGTGCCAGCAGCCAGACACAAGATGAAGCTTTCTTT. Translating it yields CASSQTQDEAFF.

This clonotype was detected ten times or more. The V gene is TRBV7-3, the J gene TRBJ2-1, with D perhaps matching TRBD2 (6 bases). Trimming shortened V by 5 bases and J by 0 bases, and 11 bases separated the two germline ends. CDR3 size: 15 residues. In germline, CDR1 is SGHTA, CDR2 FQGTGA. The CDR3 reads CASSPGLTSYNEQFF. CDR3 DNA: TGTGCCAGCAGCCCAGGACTAACCTCCTACAATGAGCAGTTCTTC.

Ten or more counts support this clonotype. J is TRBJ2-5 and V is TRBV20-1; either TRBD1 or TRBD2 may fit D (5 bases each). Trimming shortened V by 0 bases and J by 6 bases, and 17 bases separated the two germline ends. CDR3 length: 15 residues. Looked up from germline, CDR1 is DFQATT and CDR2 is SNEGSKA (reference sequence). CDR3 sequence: CSARDSGTPGQTQYF. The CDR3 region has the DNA TGCAGTGCTAGAGATTCCGGGACCCCAGGGCAGACCCAGTACTTC.

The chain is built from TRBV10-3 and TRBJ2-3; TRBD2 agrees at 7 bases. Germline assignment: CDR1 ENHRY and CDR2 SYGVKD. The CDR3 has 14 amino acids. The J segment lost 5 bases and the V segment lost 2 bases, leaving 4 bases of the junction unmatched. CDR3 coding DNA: TGTGCCATCAGTGAGATGGGGGGGGAAGATACGCAGTATTTT. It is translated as CAISEMGGEDTQYF.

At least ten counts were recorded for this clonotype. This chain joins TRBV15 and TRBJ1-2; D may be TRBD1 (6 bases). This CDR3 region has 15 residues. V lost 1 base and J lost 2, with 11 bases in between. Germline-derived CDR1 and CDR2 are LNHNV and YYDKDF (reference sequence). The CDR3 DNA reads TGTGCCACCAGCAGAGGAGTAGGGACAAACTATGGCTACACCTTC. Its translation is CATSRGVGTNYGYTF.

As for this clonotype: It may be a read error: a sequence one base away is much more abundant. The chain's CDR3 is CANSYRAGRSEAFF. CDR3 DNA: TGTGCCAACAGTTACCGGGCGGGGCGGAGTGAAGCTTTCTTT. The chain carries TRBV6-9 and TRBJ1-1; D may be TRBD1 (5 bases). In germline, CDR1 is MNHGY, CDR2 SVAAGI. The CDR3 length is 14 residues.

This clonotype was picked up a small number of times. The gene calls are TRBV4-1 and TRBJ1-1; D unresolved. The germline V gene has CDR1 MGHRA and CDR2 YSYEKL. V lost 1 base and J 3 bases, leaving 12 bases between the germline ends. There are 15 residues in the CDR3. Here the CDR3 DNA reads TGCGCCAGCAGCCAAGGAATAGGGTTGCACACTGAAGCTTTCTTT. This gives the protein CASSQGIGLHTEAFF.